This record concerns one TCR beta chain sequence. No antigen is known for it. These data are taken from a study of cytomegalovirus exposure and HLA in healthy donors. Vbeta (60) and Jbeta (13) primers were used in the PCR. Authors' processing steps: Tens of millions of unique TCR beta chains, roughly 11 million of them shared, were counted by a later analysis. The table came from immunoSEQ multiplex PCR; TCRdb's copy has only in-frame clones and leaves some out. That table supplies the V and J calls and clone size; D and trimming were determined from the DNA. The table records about 110,000 clones, 76% of them present only once. Germline assignment: CDR1 SGHVS and CDR2 FNYEAQ. The CDR3 contains 13 residues. V was pared by 1 base and J by 3 bases, with 6 bases between. Overall study results and limits: The presence/absence work took it that sequencing depth was about the same across donors. In a later analysis, a missense DCLRE1C variant was linked to TCR beta V- and J-gene trimming.

The material sequenced was PBMCs. The chain joins TRBV7-6 to TRBJ1-1; D is possibly TRBD1 (5 bases). The clonotype originates from a woman aged 45-65 years in good health and CMV-seropositive. CDR3 DNA: TGTGCCAGCAGCTTAGGGGGGGACACTGAAGCTTTCTTT. The encoded protein is CASSLGGDTEAFF.